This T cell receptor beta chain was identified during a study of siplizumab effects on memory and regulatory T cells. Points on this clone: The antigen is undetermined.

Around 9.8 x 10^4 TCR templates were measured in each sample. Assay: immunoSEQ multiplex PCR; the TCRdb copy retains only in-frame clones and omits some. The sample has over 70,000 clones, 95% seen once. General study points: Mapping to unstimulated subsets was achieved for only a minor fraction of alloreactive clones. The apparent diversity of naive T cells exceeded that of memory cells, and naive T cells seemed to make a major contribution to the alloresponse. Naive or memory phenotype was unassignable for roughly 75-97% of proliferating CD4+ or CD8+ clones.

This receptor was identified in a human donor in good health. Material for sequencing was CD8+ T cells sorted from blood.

CDR3 nucleotide sequence: TGTGCCAGCAGCCTCGGACTAGCGGGAGGGCCTACCGGGGAGCTGTTTTTT. This gives the protein CASSLGLAGGPTGELFF. V is TRBV5-4 and J is TRBJ2-2; 15 bases are shared with TRBD2. V was clipped by 4 bases and J by 5 bases; unmatched bases: 6. There are 17 residues in the CDR3. Germline CDR1 SGHNT, CDR2 YYREEE (reference sequence).